This record concerns one T cell receptor beta chain sequence. Its antigen is undetermined. The data stem from a study of cytomegalovirus exposure and HLA in healthy donors. Study at large: Of all 360 or so donors who were genotyped, 80% to 85% belonged to the Caucasian-associated ancestry cluster.

Researchers ran the PCR with 60 Vbeta and 13 Jbeta primers. Clones were read by immunoSEQ multiplex PCR, and TCRdb kept only the in-frame ones, dropping some. Among about 96,000 clones listed, roughly 79% were seen once. Study conclusions and caveats: The study labeled more than 150 TCR beta chains cytomegalovirus-associated. Sequencing probably produced one cluster of sequence variants that were highly shared.

There are 13 residues in the CDR3. The junction had 3 bases not matched to a gene; V was cut back by 5 bases and J by 6 bases. Germline values: CDR1 LNHDA, CDR2 SQIVND (reference sequence). This chain joins TRBV19 and TRBJ1-2, with 10 bases aligning to TRBD1. The material sequenced was PBMCs. The receptor comes from a woman in her 70s in good health and CMV-seropositive. The CDR3 loop is CASSVTGGDGYTF. DNA of the CDR3: TGTGCCAGTAGTGTGACAGGGGGCGATGGCTACACCTTC.